This is a list of T cell receptor beta chains from one sample in a study of T cells in Graves' hyperthyroidism and ophthalmopathy. MiXCR, run by TCRdb on the multiplex PCR reads, gives a single entry per CDR3 protein. Here the sample spans about 580,000 distinct CDR3 sequences, around 13% being singletons. Sequencing was carried out using blood. All receptors derive from a woman aged 25 to 39 with Graves' hyperthyroidism that later progressed to Graves' ophthalmopathy. The CDR3 runs from the conserved cysteine through the conserved F or W. D genes are given only for firm matches. The size field is filled for only some rows; it gives once, few, many or a size class.

j_call	v_call	clone_size	d_call	cdr3_aa	cdr3_nt
TRBJ1-3	TRBV28	many	TRBD1	CASIPTLTGNRNTIYF	TGTGCCAGCATACCGACCCTGACAGGGAACCGAAACACCATATATTTT
TRBJ1-1	TRBV7-9	many	NA	CASSLLGAIDNTEAFF	TGTGCCAGCAGCTTGCTTGGGGCTATTGATAACACTGAAGCTTTCTTT
TRBJ2-1	TRBV4-1	many	NA	CASSRQVDNEQFF	TGCGCCAGCAGCCGCCAAGTCGACAATGAGCAGTTCTTC
TRBJ2-7	TRBV7-9	few	NA	CASLRGTGLSYEQYF	TGTGCCAGCCTCAGGGGGACGGGACTTTCCTACGAGCAGTACTTC
TRBJ2-2	TRBV2	NA	TRBD2	CASKGIAGSNTGELFF	TGTGCCAGCAAGGGGATAGCGGGATCGAACACCGGGGAGCTGTTTTTT
TRBJ1-2	TRBV3-1	many	NA	CASSQDLDKNGYTF	TGTGCCAGCAGCCAAGATCTCGACAAGAATGGCTACACCTTC
TRBJ1-2	TRBV5-8	many	NA	CASSLGEESNYGYTF	TGTGCCAGCAGCTTGGGGGAGGAGTCTAACTATGGCTACACCTTC
TRBJ2-1	TRBV6-2/TRBV6-3	NA	NA	CASSWTLSYNEQFF	TGTGCCAGCAGTTGGACGTTATCCTACAATGAGCAGTTCTTC
TRBJ2-2	TRBV5-1	many	NA	CASSLSHQNTGELFF	TGCGCCAGCAGCTTGTCCCACCAGAACACCGGGGAGCTGTTTTTT
TRBJ1-1	TRBV18	many	NA	CASSTPVYTEAFF	TGTGCCAGCTCAACTCCGGTGTACACTGAAGCTTTCTTT
TRBJ1-2	TRBV20-1	few	NA	CSVSGFGYTF	TGCAGCGTGTCCGGGTTTGGCTACACCTTC
TRBJ1-3	TRBV28	NA	NA	CASSLPRHSGNTIYF	TGTGCCAGCAGTTTACCCAGACACTCTGGAAACACCATATATTTT
TRBJ1-2	TRBV30	NA	NA	CACSPGHKNYGYTF	TGTGCCTGCTCGCCGGGCCATAAAAACTATGGCTACACCTTC
TRBJ2-7	TRBV3-1	NA	NA	CASSPMEGLGKSYEQYF	TGTGCCAGCAGCCCCATGGAGGGGCTCGGCAAGAGCTACGAGCAGTACTTC
TRBJ2-3	TRBV12-5	many	NA	CASGLVLVSTDTQYF	TGTGCTAGTGGTTTGGTACTGGTCAGCACAGATACGCAGTATTTT
TRBJ2-4	TRBV7-8	NA	TRBD1	CASSLGTGVKNIQYF	TGTGCCAGCAGCTTAGGGACAGGGGTTAAAAACATTCAGTACTTC
TRBJ1-2	TRBV19	NA	TRBD1	CASSTRQGRGYTF	TGTGCCAGTAGTACCAGACAGGGAAGGGGCTACACCTTC
TRBJ2-2	TRBV11-3	many	NA	CASSSGWGAANTGELFF	TGTGCCAGCAGTTCTGGGTGGGGGGCCGCGAACACCGGGGAGCTGTTTTTT
TRBJ2-7	TRBV18	many	NA	CASSEDGYEQYF	TGTGCCAGCTCAGAGGACGGCTACGAGCAGTACTTC
TRBJ1-5	TRBV19	many	NA	CASSHPAPTPQHF	TGTGCCAGTAGCCATCCAGCCCCCACGCCCCAGCATTTT
TRBJ1-3	TRBV3-1	few	NA	CASSLRLNSGNTIYF	TGTGCCAGCAGCCTCCGACTGAACTCTGGAAACACCATATATTTT
TRBJ2-5	TRBV7-2	many	NA	CASSLVFGETQYF	TGTGCCAGCAGCTTAGTCTTCGGCGAGACCCAGTACTTC
TRBJ2-1	TRBV7-2	NA	TRBD2	CASSPGTSGYNEQCF	TGTGCCAGCAGCCCCGGCACTAGCGGGTACAATGAGCAGTGCTTC
TRBJ1-1	TRBV10-3	many	TRBD1	CAISAPGQGAAEAFF	TGTGCCATCAGTGCACCGGGACAGGGGGCGGCTGAAGCTTTCTTT
TRBJ1-2	TRBV6-1	many	TRBD1	CASSSQTGDYGYTF	TGTGCCAGCAGTTCCCAGACAGGGGACTATGGCTACACCTTC
TRBJ2-1	TRBV2	many	NA	CASSASESSYNERFF	TGTGCCAGCAGTGCTAGCGAGAGCTCCTACAATGAGCGGTTCTTC
TRBJ2-2	TRBV20-1	few	TRBD2	CSAYPRYNGGRDTGELFF	TGCAGTGCATACCCCCGATACAACGGCGGGAGAGACACCGGGGAGCTGTTTTTT
TRBJ2-2	TRBV3-1	many	NA	CASSHTGTGELFF	TGTGCCAGCAGCCATACTGGCACCGGGGAGCTGTTTTTT
TRBJ2-1	TRBV7-9	many	TRBD2	CASSSKIRLAPYNEQFF	TGTGCCAGCAGCTCAAAGATACGACTAGCACCCTACAATGAGCAGTTCTTC
TRBJ2-3	TRBV29-1	many	NA	CSVEVGTSTDTQYF	TGCAGCGTTGAAGTGGGCACAAGCACAGATACGCAGTATTTT
TRBJ2-7	TRBV6-5	many	TRBD2	CASSYSKTSGSYHEQYF	TGTGCCAGCAGTTACTCGAAGACTAGCGGGAGTTACCACGAGCAGTACTTC